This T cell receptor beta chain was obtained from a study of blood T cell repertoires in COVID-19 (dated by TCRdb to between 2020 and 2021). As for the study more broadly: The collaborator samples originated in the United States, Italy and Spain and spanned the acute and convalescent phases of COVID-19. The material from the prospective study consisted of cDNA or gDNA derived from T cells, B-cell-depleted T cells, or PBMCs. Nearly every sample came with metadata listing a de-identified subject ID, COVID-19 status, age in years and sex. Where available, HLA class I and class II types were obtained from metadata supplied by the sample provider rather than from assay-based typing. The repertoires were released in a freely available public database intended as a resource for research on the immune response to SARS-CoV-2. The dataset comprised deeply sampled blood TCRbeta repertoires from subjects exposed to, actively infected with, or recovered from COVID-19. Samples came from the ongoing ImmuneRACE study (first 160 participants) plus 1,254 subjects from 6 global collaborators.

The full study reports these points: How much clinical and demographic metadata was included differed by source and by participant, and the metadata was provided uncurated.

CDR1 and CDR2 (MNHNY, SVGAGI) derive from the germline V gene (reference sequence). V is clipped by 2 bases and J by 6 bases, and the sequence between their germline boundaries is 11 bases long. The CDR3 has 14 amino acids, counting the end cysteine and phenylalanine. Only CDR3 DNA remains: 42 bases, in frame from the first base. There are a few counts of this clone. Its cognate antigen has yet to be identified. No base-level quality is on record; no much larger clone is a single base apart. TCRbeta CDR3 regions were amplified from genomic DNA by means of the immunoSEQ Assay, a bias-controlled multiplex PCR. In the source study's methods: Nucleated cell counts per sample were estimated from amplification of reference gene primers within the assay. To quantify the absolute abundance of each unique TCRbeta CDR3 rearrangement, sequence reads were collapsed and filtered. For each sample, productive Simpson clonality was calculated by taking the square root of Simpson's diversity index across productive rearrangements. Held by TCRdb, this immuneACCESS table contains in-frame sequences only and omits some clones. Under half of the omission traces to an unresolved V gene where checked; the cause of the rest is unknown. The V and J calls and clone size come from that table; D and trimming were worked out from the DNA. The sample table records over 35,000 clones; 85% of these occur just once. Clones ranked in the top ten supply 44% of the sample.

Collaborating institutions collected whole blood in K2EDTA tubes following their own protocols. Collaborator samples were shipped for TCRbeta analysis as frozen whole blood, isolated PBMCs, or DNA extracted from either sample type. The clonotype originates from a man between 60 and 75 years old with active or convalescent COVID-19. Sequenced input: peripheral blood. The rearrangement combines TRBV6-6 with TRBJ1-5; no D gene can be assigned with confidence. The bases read TGTGCCAGCAGTTACGAGGCCGGCGTTCAGCCCCAGCATTTT. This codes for CASSYEAGVQPQHF.